Presented here are 28 T cell receptor beta chains from one specimen sequenced in a study of cytotoxic CD8 clonotypes in ibrutinib-treated CLL. Produced via immunoSEQ multiplex PCR; TCRdb's table is partial and in-frame only. This sample has around 52,000 clones, with 45% to 70% found just once. Sequenced material: PBMCs, taken after 24 months of ibrutinib treatment. These receptors originate from a human donor with chronic lymphocytic leukemia.

The J gene is TRBJ1-5, the V gene TRBV11-2, with 7 bases that match TRBD1. J was trimmed by 4 bases and V by 2 bases; bases with no gene match: 5. The length of the CDR3 is 15 residues. The germline gives CDR1 SGHAT, CDR2 FQNNGV. As DNA, the CDR3 is TGTGCCAGCAGCTTATCACAGGGGTGGAATCAGCCCCAGCATTTT. This codes for CASSLSQGWNQPQHF.

The chain has TRBV19 and TRBJ2-3, with no clear D. This CDR3 comprises 12 residues. The V end was cut by 6 bases, the J end by 6 bases, with 10 bases between. Germline V lookup: CDR1 LNHDA, CDR2 SQIVND (reference sequence). The CDR3 nucleotides are TGTGCCAGTAGGACTCTAGGCGATACGCAGTATTTT. Its translation is CASRTLGDTQYF.

The chain uses TRBV6-5 and TRBJ2-1; 11 positions match TRBD2. This CDR3 has 16 residues. Germline-derived CDR1 and CDR2 are MNHEY and SVGAGI. V gave up 4 bases and J gave up 6 bases; unmatched junction bases: 8. CDR3 bases: TGTGCCAGCAGTTCAACACTAGCGGGAGTGGCCAATGAGCAGTTCTTC. Its translation: CASSSTLAGVANEQFF.

The chain employs TRBV28 and TRBJ2-1; D perhaps matches TRBD1 (7 bases). The CDR3 covers 15 residues. Germline values: CDR1 MDHEN, CDR2 SYDVKM. V gave up 4 bases and J gave up 8 bases, with 18 bases separating them. The CDR3: CASSSDRARGDEQFF. CDR3 sequence (DNA): TGTGCCAGCAGTTCAGACCGGGCCAGGGGGGATGAGCAGTTCTTC.

This clone counts as medium-sized. This sequence joins TRBV4-1 and TRBJ2-7; D not certain. The CDR3 has 13 amino acids. Germline V gene lookup returns CDR1 MGHRA and CDR2 YSYEKL. V lost 2 bases and J 2 bases, leaving 7 bases between the germline ends. The CDR3 sequence: CASSQPGTYEQYF. The CDR3 DNA reads as TGCGCCAGCAGCCAACCCGGTACCTACGAGCAGTACTTC.

This clone was picked up one time. This chain uses TRBV5-1 with TRBJ2-1, with D unclear. This CDR3 region has 12 residues. With 0 bases removed from V and 10 bases from J, the gap between germline ends came to 8 bases. Germline V gene data show CDR1 as SGHRS and CDR2 as YFSETQ. The CDR3 region is CASSLVQSEQFF. DNA of the CDR3: TGCGCCAGCAGCTTGGTTCAAAGCGAGCAGTTCTTC.

This clone has a handful of counts. The rearrangement uses TRBV5-6 and TRBJ1-1; no reliable D call. CDR1 is SGHDT, CDR2 YYEEEE, per germline. The CDR3 spans 14 residues. V was trimmed by 2 bases and J by 3 bases, leaving 11 bases between them. The CDR3, as DNA: TGTGCCAGCAGCTTAGGAACTTCCTACACTGAAGCTTTCTTT. Translated, it gives CASSLGTSYTEAFF.

The chain carries TRBV7-8 and TRBJ2-3; TRBD2 might be the D (6 bases). V lost 5 bases, J lost 2 bases, and 17 bases lay in between. The germline V gene has CDR1 SGHVS and CDR2 FQNEAQ. The CDR3 sequence is 16 residues long. CDR3 residues: CASSPPGDLNTDTQYF. As DNA, the CDR3 is TGTGCCAGCAGCCCGCCGGGGGACTTAAACACAGATACGCAGTATTTT.

The CDR3 is CASSFFMGSSSNQPQHF. The CDR3 DNA sequence: TGTGCCAGCAGCTTTTTTATGGGGAGTTCTAGCAATCAGCCCCAGCATTTT. The J gene is TRBJ1-5, the V gene TRBV5-6; D gene ambiguous. Looked up from germline, CDR1 is SGHDT and CDR2 is YYEEEE. The CDR3 is 17 residues long. The V end lost 2 bases, the J end lost 0 bases, and 15 bases lay between the germline ends.

V gene TRBV9 combines with J gene TRBJ1-2; unclear D gene. The CDR3 is made up of 10 amino acids. The V gene's germline CDR1 is SGDLS and CDR2 YYNGEE. Trimming cost V 4 bases and J 5 bases, with 3 bases left between them. CDR3 sequence: CASSQYGYTF. The DNA of the CDR3 is TGTGCCAGCAGCCAATATGGCTACACCTTC.

This clone was recorded many times. The V gene is TRBV4-1, the J gene TRBJ1-1; TRBD1 aligns across 8 bases. The germline V gene has CDR1 MGHRA and CDR2 YSYEKL. The CDR3 is 15 residues long. The trim removed 1 base at V and 11 bases at J, leaving 12 bases unmatched. The CDR3: CASSQAGQGGMGAFF. DNA of the CDR3: TGCGCCAGCAGCCAAGCCGGACAGGGTGGGATGGGGGCTTTCTTT.

V gene TRBV29-1 combines with J gene TRBJ2-7; 7 bases map to TRBD2. This CDR3 comprises 14 residues. V shed 1 base, J shed 4 bases, and the junction held 7 bases outside the gene matches. Germline CDR1 SQVTM, CDR2 ANQGSEA. As DNA, the CDR3 is TGCAGCGTTGAAGCTAGCGGAGGAATGTACGAGCAGTACTTC. The encoded protein is CSVEASGGMYEQYF.

Only a few counts were recorded for this clone. The genes are TRBV5-1 and TRBJ2-5; no clear D. Trimming stripped 0 bases from V and 2 bases from J, with 11 bases between. The CDR3 is 15 residues long. Germline V lookup: CDR1 SGHRS, CDR2 YFSETQ. The CDR3 coding sequence is TGCGCCAGCAGCTTGGCACACAGATTGCAAGAGACCCAGTACTTC. Amino acids: CASSLAHRLQETQYF.

The CDR3 DNA follows: TGTGCCAGCACAGAGTGGGCGGGAAGGACAGATCAGCCCCAGCATTTT. This gives the protein CASTEWAGRTDQPQHF. The chain combines TRBV6-6 with TRBJ1-5; D may be TRBD1 (6 bases). The ends were cut back, 7 bases at V and 5 bases at J, with 21 bases in the middle. This CDR3 is built from 16 residues. Germline values: CDR1 MNHNY, CDR2 SVGAGI (reference sequence).

CDR3 residues: CASSPAPRRVEQYF. The CDR3, as DNA: TGTGCCAGCAGCCCAGCCCCTAGGAGGGTCGAGCAGTACTTC. This rearrangement joins TRBV7-9 to TRBJ2-7, with D perhaps TRBD2 (6 bases). The CDR3 has 14 amino acids. V was shortened by 5 bases and J by 6 bases, with 17 bases between the two germline ends. Germline V CDR1 and CDR2: SEHNR, FQNEAQ (reference sequence).

The chain employs TRBV7-6 and TRBJ1-3; TRBD1 might be the D (6 bases). Per germline, CDR1 SGHVS and CDR2 FNYEAQ. The CDR3 loop spans 17 amino acids. V was clipped by 5 bases and J by 0 bases, with 17 bases between them. CDR3: CASSRPRDTFSGNTIYF. CDR3 sequence (DNA): TGTGCCAGCAGCCGCCCCCGGGACACCTTCTCTGGAAACACCATATATTTT.

The chain recombines TRBV6-4 with TRBJ1-2, with D uncertain. This CDR3 spans 13 amino acids. CDR1 is MRHNA, CDR2 SNTAGT, per germline. The V and J ends lost 4 bases and 2 bases respectively, with 8 bases between them. The CDR3 DNA reads as TGTGCCAGCAGTGTGTCGGCCAACTATGGCTACACCTTC. It translates to CASSVSANYGYTF.

The rearrangement links TRBV19 to TRBJ1-4; D perhaps matches TRBD1 (6 bases). The CDR3 is made up of 17 amino acids. The ends were cut back, 5 bases at V and 10 bases at J, with 26 bases in the middle. Germline values: CDR1 LNHDA, CDR2 SQIVND (reference sequence). For the CDR3, the DNA is TGTGCCAGTAGTCAAACCCCGACAGGCGGAGCCGGCGGAAAACTGTTTTTT. It translates to CASSQTPTGGAGGKLFF.

The rearrangement joins TRBV4-1 to TRBJ1-5; TRBD1 agrees at 8 bases. The CDR3 extends over 17 amino acids. Germline V gene lookup returns CDR1 MGHRA and CDR2 YSYEKL. J gave up 4 bases and V 4 bases, and 12 bases lay outside the gene matches. The chain's CDR3 is CASSPTRWTGKNQPQHF. CDR3 nucleotide sequence: TGCGCCAGCAGCCCAACTAGATGGACAGGGAAAAATCAGCCCCAGCATTTT.

This clone was recorded many times. The V and J genes are TRBV29-1 and TRBJ2-7; 13 bases align to TRBD2. With 6 bases clipped from V and 7 bases from J, the junction kept 6 bases outside the gene matches. The V gene's germline CDR1 is SQVTM and CDR2 ANQGSEA. The CDR3 runs to 13 residues. The CDR3, as DNA: TGCAGCGTAGGACTAGCGGGAGTTAGGGAGCAGTACTTC. Translating it yields CSVGLAGVREQYF.

This chain's CDR3 is CASSDRRGYGYTF. Written as DNA, the CDR3 is TGTGCCAGCAGTGACAGGCGGGGCTATGGCTACACCTTC. The V gene is TRBV2, the J gene TRBJ1-2; D is unclear. CDR1 and CDR2 from the germline V gene are SNHLY and FYNNEI. Trimming cost V 3 bases and J 4 bases, with 9 bases left between them. This CDR3 is built from 13 residues.

J is TRBJ2-7 and V is TRBV7-9, with no clear D. The CDR3 has 12 residues. Germline lookup yields CDR1 SEHNR and CDR2 FQNEAQ (reference sequence). V lost 0 bases and J lost 4, with 4 bases in between. In DNA, the CDR3 is TGTGCCAGCAGCTTAGCACAGTACGAGCAGTACTTC. Translating gives CASSLAQYEQYF.

This chain connects TRBV2 to TRBJ1-2; TRBD1 might be the D (5 bases). The CDR3 runs 13 residues. Looked up from germline, CDR1 is SNHLY and CDR2 is FYNNEI. The ends were cut back, 6 bases at V and 3 bases at J, with 11 bases in the middle. For the CDR3, the DNA is TGTGCCAGCAGGGCCGACAGCCACTATGGCTACACCTTC. Its protein is CASRADSHYGYTF. The whole variable domain, remainder taken from reference TRBV2 and TRBJ1-2, is EPEVTQTPSHQVTQMGQEVILRCVPISNHLYFYWYRQILGQKVEFLVSFYNNEISEKSEIFDDQFSVERPDGSNFTLKIRSTKLEDSAMYFCASRADSHYGYTFGSGTRLTVV.

The chain has TRBV19 and TRBJ2-5; D may match TRBD1 or TRBD2 (5 bases each). The CDR3 is 13 amino acids. V lost 4 bases and J lost 5, with 11 bases in between. Germline CDR1 reads LNHDA; CDR2 reads SQIVND (reference sequence). The CDR3 protein is CASSNSGTETQYF. CDR3 sequence (DNA): TGTGCCAGTAGTAACTCCGGGACGGAGACCCAGTACTTC.

This clone was picked up one time. The J gene is TRBJ2-7, the V gene TRBV6-1; 7 positions match TRBD2. Germline V gene data show CDR1 as MNHNS and CDR2 as SASEGT. The ends lost 6 bases at V and 5 bases at J; junction bases unmatched: 7. The CDR3 is made up of 13 amino acids. CDR3 sequence: CASSQHGGNEQYV. For the CDR3, the DNA is TGTGCCAGCAGCCAACACGGGGGGAACGAGCAGTACGTC.

Concerning this clone itself: Other nucleotide sequences from this sample produce the same CDR3. J is TRBJ2-1 and V is TRBV5-1, with 8 bases lining up with TRBD2. Germline loops: CDR1 SGHRS, CDR2 YFSETQ. Trimming cost V 4 bases and J 3 bases; bases outside gene matches: 3. There are 14 residues in the CDR3. This chain's CDR3 is CASSGLAGYNEQFF. CDR3 in DNA: TGCGCCAGCAGCGGACTAGCTGGCTACAATGAGCAGTTCTTC. Full variable domain (rest looked up from reference TRBV5-1 and TRBJ2-1): KAGVTQTPRYLIKTRGQQVTLSCSPISGHRSVSWYQQTPGQGLQFLFEYFSETQRNKGNFPGRFSGRQFSNSRSEMNVSTLELGDSALYLCASSGLAGYNEQFFGPGTRLTVL.

Regarding this clone: It may be a read error: a sequence one base away is much more abundant. The chain is built from TRBV15 and TRBJ2-1; 10 nucleotides line up with TRBD1. The CDR3 extends over 16 amino acids. V dropped 3 bases and J dropped 5; count of bases not matched to a gene: 7. Germline V gene sequence: CDR1 LNHNV, CDR2 YYDKDF (reference sequence). CDR3: CATSSPGTGAHNEQFF. The DNA of the CDR3 is TGTGCCACCAGCAGTCCCGGGACAGGGGCCCACAATGAGCAGTTCTTC.

The V and J genes are TRBV11-2 and TRBJ1-6, with a possible D match to TRBD1 (6 bases). V was clipped by 0 bases and J by 7 bases, with 10 bases between them. In germline, CDR1 is SGHAT, CDR2 FQNNGV. CDR3 size: 15 residues. CDR3: CASSLDRTANSPLHF. The CDR3 DNA reads as TGTGCCAGCAGCTTAGATAGGACAGCAAATTCACCCCTCCACTTT.